A single sample is the source of the 32 T cell receptor beta chains below, sequenced in a study of cytomegalovirus exposure and HLA in healthy donors. It was with 60 Vbeta and 13 Jbeta primers that the PCR ran. TCRdb's table, derived via immunoSEQ multiplex PCR, lists solely in-frame clones and lacks some. The table records 50,000 to 70,000 clones, approximately 80% of them present only once. The sequencing sample was made of PBMCs. Source of these receptors: a girl aged 5-17 years in good health and CMV-seropositive.

The J gene is TRBJ1-2, the V gene TRBV27, with D uncertain. CDR1 MNHEY and CDR2 SMNVEV come from the germline V gene (reference sequence). This CDR3 is 11 amino acids long. The V gene lost 7 bases and the J gene lost 8 bases, with 11 bases spanning the gap. CDR3 in amino acids: CASKAGGGYTF. CDR3 DNA sequence: TGTGCCAGCAAAGCGGGAGGGGGCTACACCTTC.

V is TRBV2 and J is TRBJ1-6; 8 bases line up with TRBD1. Germline V lookup: CDR1 SNHLY, CDR2 FYNNEI. This CDR3 spans 15 amino acids. Trimming took 4 bases from V and 7 from J; bases not matched to a gene: 6. CDR3 in amino acids: CASSGDRGRNSPLHF. In DNA, the CDR3 is TGTGCCAGCAGTGGCGACAGGGGTCGGAATTCACCCCTCCACTTT.

This chain connects TRBV4-3 to TRBJ2-1; a possible D gene is TRBD2 (7 bases). The germline V gene encodes CDR1 LGHNA and CDR2 YSLEER. The CDR3 contains 16 residues. The V end was cut by 0 bases, the J end by 4 bases, with 13 bases between. The CDR3 loop reads CASSQEWSGTYNEQFF. CDR3 bases: TGCGCCAGCAGCCAAGAATGGAGCGGGACATACAATGAGCAGTTCTTC.

The chain carries TRBV11-2 and TRBJ2-7, with D possibly matching TRBD2 (6 bases). There are 14 residues in the CDR3. Germline CDR1 reads SGHAT; CDR2 reads FQNNGV. Trimming removed 1 base from V and 3 bases from J, with 10 bases in between. CDR3 in DNA: TGTGCCAGCAGCTTAGGGATCGGGGGCTACGAGCAGTACTTC. This gives the protein CASSLGIGGYEQYF.

The genes are TRBV11-3 and TRBJ2-1; D is perhaps TRBD2 (6 bases). In germline, CDR1 is SGHNT, CDR2 YENEEA. V gave up 5 bases and J gave up 1 base, with 9 bases separating them. This CDR3 is 14 amino acids long. DNA for the CDR3: TGTGCCAGCAGCCCTGGGGGGTCCTACAATGAGCAGTTCTTC. It translates to CASSPGGSYNEQFF.

This chain uses TRBV6-5 with TRBJ2-7; D call uncertain. V lost 0 bases to trimming and J lost 0 bases, with 9 bases between them. The CDR3 loop spans 15 amino acids. Looked up from germline, CDR1 is MNHEY and CDR2 is SVGAGI. The CDR3 sequence is CASSYSAGTSYEQYF. In nucleotides, the CDR3 is TGTGCCAGCAGTTACTCAGCCGGTACCTCCTACGAGCAGTACTTC.

This rearrangement joins TRBV21-1 to TRBJ1-6; the D call of TRBD1 is as the table states it, not checked on the DNA. TRBV21-1 is flagged as a pseudogene. The CDR3 sequence is 17 residues long. CDR3 region: CASRPPGHPSYNSPLHF. CDR3 sequence (DNA): TGTGCCAGCAGGCCTCCGGGACACCCCTCCTATAATTCACCCCTCCACTTT.

This chain uses TRBV5-6 with TRBJ2-7; 7 nucleotides match TRBD2. This CDR3 has 14 residues. V gave up 4 bases and J gave up 2 bases; unmatched junction bases: 6. CDR1 is SGHDT, CDR2 YYEEEE, per germline. The CDR3 sequence: CASSRLAKTYEQYF. The CDR3, as DNA: TGTGCCAGCAGCCGACTAGCAAAGACCTACGAGCAGTACTTC.

This clone was seen a single time. The chain carries TRBV15 and TRBJ2-2; D perhaps matches TRBD2 (5 bases). The V gene's germline CDR1 is LNHNV and CDR2 YYDKDF (reference sequence). The CDR3 totals 15 residues. Trimming took off 7 bases at V and 6 bases at J, with 18 bases between the two ends. The CDR3 loop is CATNEGAWSSGELFF. CDR3 coding DNA: TGTGCCACCAACGAGGGCGCCTGGTCGTCCGGGGAGCTGTTTTTT.

J is TRBJ1-1 and V is TRBV5-1; no reliable D call. Germline V gene data show CDR1 as SGHRS and CDR2 as YFSETQ. V lost 0 bases and J lost 7, with 10 bases in between. The length of the CDR3 is 13 residues. The DNA for the CDR3 is TGCGCCAGCAGCTTGGGTGAGGCGGGTGAAGCTTTCTTT. It yields the protein CASSLGEAGEAFF.

The gene calls are TRBV10-3 and TRBJ1-1, with D possibly TRBD1 on 5 matching bases. This CDR3 has 14 amino acids. Per germline, CDR1 ENHRY and CDR2 SYGVKD. The V end lost 10 bases, the J end lost 10 bases, and 25 bases lay between the germline ends. The CDR3 loop is CATNDRRTALGAFF. In DNA form, the CDR3 reads TGTGCCACAAACGACAGAAGGACGGCCTTGGGAGCTTTCTTT.

CDR3 bases: TGTGCCAGCAGTTCGACAGGGAACACCGGGGAGCTGTTTTTT. Protein product: CASSSTGNTGELFF. The gene calls are TRBV28 and TRBJ2-2; D perhaps matches TRBD1 (6 bases). Germline V gene data show CDR1 as MDHEN and CDR2 as SYDVKM. CDR3 size: 14 residues. The V and J ends lost 4 bases and 1 base respectively, with 7 bases between them.

The chain joins TRBV19 to TRBJ1-5; D unclear. Trimming left V 1 base short and J 7 bases short, with 14 bases between. Germline V gene data show CDR1 as LNHDA and CDR2 as SQIVND (reference sequence). The CDR3 has 15 residues. CDR3 sequence: CASSIASITSQPQHF. In DNA, the CDR3 is TGTGCCAGTAGTATAGCTAGCATTACAAGCCAGCCCCAGCATTTT. The variable domain in full, with the rest retrieved from reference TRBV19 and TRBJ1-5, is DGGITQSPKYLFRKEGQNVTLSCEQNLNHDAMYWYRQDPGQGLRLIYYSQIVNDFQKGDIAEGYSVSREKKESFPLTVTSAQKNPTAFYLCASSIASITSQPQHFGDGTRLSIL.

The J gene is TRBJ2-2, the V gene TRBV7-6, with a weak D call TRBD1 (6 bases). Germline values: CDR1 SGHVS, CDR2 FNYEAQ. With 1 base removed from V and 3 bases from J, the gap between germline ends came to 12 bases. The CDR3 loop spans 16 amino acids. In DNA, the CDR3 is TGTGCCAGCAGCTTAGAATCACAGGGTTACACCGGGGAGCTGTTTTTT. This sequence encodes CASSLESQGYTGELFF.

This clone was detected once. V usage is TRBV28 and J usage is TRBJ2-7; D possibly corresponds to TRBD1 (6 bases). This CDR3 comprises 13 residues. Germline CDR1 and CDR2: MDHEN and SYDVKM. V was trimmed by 7 bases and J by 5 bases, leaving 15 bases between them. The CDR3 DNA is TGTGCCAGCACCCAAGGTGGGGGCCACGAGCAGTACTTC. As protein: CASTQGGGHEQYF.

The chain links TRBV5-1 to TRBJ2-7, with D possibly TRBD2 on 6 matching bases. Deletions cut 4 bases from V and 2 bases from J, with 19 bases between. Germline V gene lookup returns CDR1 SGHRS and CDR2 YFSETQ. The CDR3 contains 16 residues. The chain's CDR3 is CASSPNRGGITYEQYF. For the CDR3, the DNA is TGCGCCAGCAGCCCGAACCGTGGGGGGATAACCTACGAGCAGTACTTC.

The chain employs TRBV2 and TRBJ1-1; D is unclear. V lost 8 bases and J lost 1, with 5 bases in between. The CDR3 is 11 amino acids. CDR1 SNHLY and CDR2 FYNNEI come from the germline V gene. The CDR3, as DNA: TGTGCCAGCGGCCCGAACACTGAAGCTTTCTTT. Its protein product is CASGPNTEAFF.

As for this clone: Distinct nucleotide sequences in the sample also encode this CDR3. The rearrangement uses TRBV18 and TRBJ1-2; a weak D match, TRBD1 (5 bases). This CDR3 is built from 13 residues. CDR1 and CDR2 from the germline V gene are KGHSH and LQKENI. V was shortened by 4 bases and J by 1 base, with 7 bases between the two germline ends. The CDR3 spells CASSLDSNYGYTF. CDR3 nucleotide sequence: TGTGCCAGCTCACTCGACAGTAACTATGGCTACACCTTC.

The table lists this clone with a few counts. DNA of the CDR3: TGTGCCAGCAGCCCACCACCCGCGGGGAGCCGCACAGATACGCAGTATTTT. Translated, it gives CASSPPPAGSRTDTQYF. This chain joins TRBV28 and TRBJ2-3; possibly TRBD2 for D (6 bases). The CDR3 length is 17 residues. The germline V gene has CDR1 MDHEN and CDR2 SYDVKM. With 6 bases removed from V and 1 base from J, the gap between germline ends came to 20 bases.

CDR3 sequence: CASSLASYNSPLHF. In DNA form, the CDR3 reads TGTGCCAGCAGCTTGGCCTCCTATAATTCACCCCTCCACTTT. The genes are TRBV7-2 and TRBJ1-6; D gene ambiguous. Germline V gene data show CDR1 as SGHTA and CDR2 as FQGNSA. CDR3 length: 14 residues. Trimming removed 3 bases at V and 0 bases at J, with 3 bases between.

Comment on this clone: At the DNA level, this CDR3 is encoded by other sequences in the same sample as well. The chain recombines TRBV5-1 with TRBJ2-7, with TRBD1 matching 9 bases. Germline CDR1 reads SGHRS; CDR2 reads YFSETQ. The J segment lost 2 bases and the V segment lost 4 bases, leaving 4 bases of the junction unmatched. This CDR3 region has 14 residues. The CDR3 DNA reads as TGCGCCAGCAGCCCTGGACAGGGGCCCTACGAGCAGTACTTC. It is translated as CASSPGQGPYEQYF.

This clone came up a few times. The chain joins TRBV4-2 to TRBJ1-1; maybe TRBD1 (5 bases). V was pared by 0 bases and J by 4 bases, with 12 bases between. There are 15 residues in the CDR3. Germline CDR1 reads LGHNA; CDR2 reads YNFKEQ. The DNA of the CDR3 is TGTGCCAGCAGCCAAGACAGGGAGGGAAGCACTGAAGCTTTCTTT. Translating it yields CASSQDREGSTEAFF.

As to this clone: The sample holds other DNA sequences that translate to the same CDR3. The CDR3 is CASSQASTDTQYF. In nucleotides, the CDR3 is TGCGCCAGCAGCCAGGCTAGCACAGATACGCAGTATTTT. This sequence joins TRBV4-1 and TRBJ2-3; D ambiguous. The germline V and J ends were trimmed by 3 bases and 0 bases, with 4 bases remaining between them. The CDR3 runs to 13 residues. Germline CDR1 reads MGHRA; CDR2 reads YSYEKL.

The chain employs TRBV6-6 and TRBJ2-2; D gene unclear. Looked up from germline, CDR1 is MNHNY and CDR2 is SVGAGI (reference sequence). The CDR3 is 11 amino acids. Trimming removed 6 bases at V and 9 bases at J, with 8 bases between. The CDR3 DNA reads as TGTGCCAGCAGCCTCGGTTGGGAGCTGTTTTTT. As protein: CASSLGWELFF.

With regard to this clone: At the DNA level, this CDR3 is encoded by other sequences in the same sample as well. The chain carries TRBV5-1 and TRBJ2-7, with 8 bases aligning to TRBD1. V dropped 4 bases and J dropped 2; count of bases not matched to a gene: 5. Looked up from germline, CDR1 is SGHRS and CDR2 is YFSETQ. The CDR3 loop spans 14 amino acids. The CDR3 reads CASSPGQGPYEQYF. DNA of the CDR3: TGCGCCAGCAGCCCCGGACAGGGTCCCTACGAGCAGTACTTC.

This sequence joins TRBV7-2 and TRBJ2-7, with no clear D. The CDR3 is 15 amino acids. Trimming shortened V by 0 bases and J by 2 bases, and 11 bases separated the two germline ends. Per the germline V gene, CDR1 is SGHTA and CDR2 is FQGNSA. The CDR3 loop reads CASSLAAGSPYEQYF. CDR3 nucleotide sequence: TGTGCCAGCAGCTTAGCAGCCGGGTCCCCCTACGAGCAGTACTTC.

The V gene is TRBV10-3, the J gene TRBJ1-2; possibly TRBD1 for D (5 bases). Germline V lookup: CDR1 ENHRY, CDR2 SYGVKD. The CDR3 runs to 13 residues. The ends were cut back, 5 bases at V and 7 bases at J, with 14 bases in the middle. The CDR3 here is CAISKQDSRGYTF. CDR3 bases: TGTGCCATCAGTAAACAGGATTCCCGTGGCTACACCTTC.

This chain uses TRBV2 with TRBJ1-6; 7 positions match TRBD1. This CDR3 comprises 15 residues. Germline CDR1 reads SNHLY; CDR2 reads FYNNEI. The ends lost 4 bases at V and 8 bases at J; junction bases unmatched: 8. The CDR3 DNA sequence: TGTGCCAGCAGTGGGAACGGGGACAGCCATTCACCCCTCCACTTT. As protein: CASSGNGDSHSPLHF. The variable domain in full, completed from reference TRBV2 and TRBJ1-6, reads EPEVTQTPSHQVTQMGQEVILRCVPISNHLYFYWYRQILGQKVEFLVSFYNNEISEKSEIFDDQFSVERPDGSNFTLKIRSTKLEDSAMYFCASSGNGDSHSPLHFGNGTRLTVT.

J is TRBJ2-7 and V is TRBV25-1; 7 bases align to TRBD1. The CDR3 has 14 amino acids. V trimming: 7 bases; J trimming: 5 bases; junction bases outside the gene matches: 11. Germline-derived CDR1 and CDR2 are MGHDK and SYGVNS. CDR3 sequence: CASTARDRAHEQYF. The DNA for the CDR3 is TGTGCCAGCACCGCAAGAGACAGGGCTCACGAGCAGTACTTC.

This rearrangement joins TRBV10-2 to TRBJ1-5; D perhaps matches TRBD1 (6 bases). CDR3 length: 15 residues. V lost 3 bases to trimming and J lost 10 bases, with 19 bases between them. Germline V gives CDR1 WSHSY, CDR2 SAAADI. CDR3 DNA: TGCGCCAGCAGTGAAGACAGGTTATTACCAAAACCCCAGCATTTT. Its protein product is CASSEDRLLPKPQHF.

A single count supports this clone. This rearrangement joins TRBV27 to TRBJ1-1, with D unresolved. V lost 6 bases, J lost 0 bases, and 8 bases lay in between. Germline lookup yields CDR1 MNHEY and CDR2 SMNVEV (reference sequence). The CDR3 is made up of 13 amino acids. The DNA for the CDR3 is TGTGCCAGCAGCCCTTTTATGAACACTGAAGCTTTCTTT. Translation: CASSPFMNTEAFF.

The chain combines TRBV5-4 with TRBJ1-1, with a tentative D call TRBD1 (6 bases). This CDR3 is built from 12 residues. The germline gives CDR1 SGHNT, CDR2 YYREEE (reference sequence). Trimming left V 1 base short and J 8 bases short, with 9 bases between. CDR3 nucleotide sequence: TGTGCCAGCAGCTTGAGGGGGATGGAAGCTTTCTTT. Its protein product is CASSLRGMEAFF. Together with reference TRBV5-4 and TRBJ1-1, the CDR3 gives the full variable domain: ETGVTQSPTHLIKTRGQQVTLRCSSQSGHNTVSWYQQALGQGPQFIFQYYREEENGRGNFPPRFSGLQFPNYSSELNVNALELDDSALYLCASSLRGMEAFFGQGTRLTVV.